A selection of T cell receptor beta chains follows, all from one sample in a study of cytomegalovirus exposure and HLA in healthy donors. Measured with immunoSEQ multiplex PCR; TCRdb has only the in-frame clones, and not every one. The repertoire includes over 150,000 clones, 81% of them detected once, and 1.9% sits in the top ten. The sequencing sample was made of PBMCs. Receptor source: a woman aged 18-29 years in good health and CMV-seronegative. The CDR3 runs from the conserved cysteine through the conserved F or W. D genes are given only for firm matches. Clone size is given for some rows only: seen once, a few or many times, or a class if the clone is expanded.

>once|TRBV2|-|TRBJ1-3
TGTGCCAGCAGGGAGGGAACTCCTGGAAACACCATATATTTT
CASREGTPGNTIYF
>-|TRBV5-1|TRBD1|TRBJ1-2
TGCGCCAGCAGCTTTACAGGGGACTATGGCTACACCTTC
CASSFTGDYGYTF
>-|TRBV5-1|TRBD1|TRBJ1-1
TGCGCCAGCAGCCCGGGACAGGGGAAGTACGCTATGAACACTGAAGCTTTCTTT
CASSPGQGKYAMNTEAFF
>once|TRBV10-3|TRBD1|TRBJ1-6
TGTGCCATCAGTGAGTCGATGGGACAGATGAATAATTCACCCCTCCACTTT
CAISESMGQMNNSPLHF
>few|TRBV7-3|TRBD1|TRBJ2-5
TGTGCCAGCAGCTTAGCCCTGGACAGGGGAAAAGGGACCCAGTACTTC
CASSLALDRGKGTQYF
>-|TRBV5-1|TRBD1|TRBJ1-2
TGCGCCAGCAGGAGGGGGCTCTATGGCTACACCTTC
CASRRGLYGYTF
>-|TRBV5-1|TRBD2|TRBJ2-1
TGCGCCAGCAGCCTCATAGCGGGAGGGTCCTACAATGAGCAGTTCTTC
CASSLIAGGSYNEQFF
>-|TRBV7-2|TRBD1|TRBJ2-7
TGTGCCAGCAGCTCCGGGACAGGCCTTAAGAGCTCCTACGAGCAGTACTTC
CASSSGTGLKSSYEQYF
>-|TRBV7-6|TRBD1|TRBJ2-7
TGTGCCAGCAGCAGGACAGGGGAATACGAGCAGTACTTC
CASSRTGEYEQYF
>few|TRBV29-1|-|TRBJ2-1
TGCAGCGTTGCCCGGGGGGCGAGCTCCTACAATGAGCAGTTCTTC
CSVARGASSYNEQFF
>-|TRBV18|-|TRBJ1-2
TGTGCCAGCTCACCACTGACGGAGAACTATGGCTACACCTTC
CASSPLTENYGYTF
>once|TRBV6-5|-|TRBJ1-3
TGTGCCAGCAGTTACTCGAGGGCGGGTCCAGGAAACACCATATATTTT
CASSYSRAGPGNTIYF
>-|TRBV15|-|TRBJ1-5
TGTGCCACCAGCAGAGCCTATGGCGGGGGCAATCAGCCCCAGCATTTT
CATSRAYGGGNQPQHF
>-|TRBV11-2|-|TRBJ2-6
TGTGCCAGCAGCCTGAGAGTCTCTGGGGCCAACGTCCTGACTTTC
CASSLRVSGANVLTF
>few|TRBV18|-|TRBJ2-3
TGTGCCAGCTCGGACTCCCAGGGGGATACGCAGTATTTT
CASSDSQGDTQYF
>-|TRBV5-1|-|TRBJ2-7
TGCGCCAGCAGCTTGGTCCCGGGGAACGATCGCGAGCAGTACTTC
CASSLVPGNDREQYF
>-|TRBV7-9|-|TRBJ2-7
TGTTCCAGCCGACCCCTAGAGAGGGAACGAGCCTACGAGCAGTACTTC
CSSRPLERERAYEQYF
>-|TRBV10-3|-|TRBJ1-1
TGTGCCATCAGTGAGTCCAGACAGGCTAACACTGAAGCTTTCTTT
CAISESRQANTEAFF
>-|TRBV5-6|-|TRBJ1-1
TGTGCCAGCAGCTTGTTTGGTCAGTTGAACACTGAAGCTTTCTTT
CASSLFGQLNTEAFF
>once|TRBV6-1|-|TRBJ2-7
TGTGCCAGCAGGAGCGATTCCCCGAGCTCCTACGAGCAGTACTTC
CASRSDSPSSYEQYF
>-|TRBV6-5|TRBD1|TRBJ2-7
TGTGCCAGCAGCCGAGACAGGGGCTACGAGCAGTACTTC
CASSRDRGYEQYF
>-|TRBV28|-|TRBJ2-3
TGTGCCAGCCGGGCCCGGGGGAGCACAGATACGCAGTATTTT
CASRARGSTDTQYF
>-|TRBV6-1|-|TRBJ2-1
TGTGCCAGCAGTGAAGTATTTTCACGGGGTTACAATGAGCAGTTCTTC
CASSEVFSRGYNEQFF
>-|TRBV21-1|-|TRBJ2-1
TGTGCCAGCAGCAACTCGCGGAGTTCGGGTGTCAGTGAGCAGTTCTTC
CASSNSRSSGVSEQFF
>once|TRBV6-5|-|TRBJ1-1
TGTGCCAGCAGTTACGGTCCGGGGAACACTGAAGCTTTCTTT
CASSYGPGNTEAFF
>-|TRBV11-2|TRBD1|TRBJ1-3
TGTGCCAGCAGCCGAACCGGACAGGGGGCTGGTGGAAACACCATATATTTT
CASSRTGQGAGGNTIYF
>few|TRBV7-3|-|TRBJ2-1
TGTGCCAGCAGCTTAGGCGTGACTACCTTCTCCTACAATGAGCAGTTCTTC
CASSLGVTTFSYNEQFF
>-|TRBV14|-|TRBJ2-7
TGTGCCAGCAGCCAAGAGGCTCTAGCTGGGCTCGAGCAGTACTTC
CASSQEALAGLEQYF
>once|TRBV28|TRBD2|TRBJ2-7
TGTGCCAGCAGTCCTGGGACTAGCGGGGTCCTTTACGAGCAGTACTTC
CASSPGTSGVLYEQYF
>-|TRBV20-1|-|TRBJ2-7
TGCAGTGCCTGGGGGGTTCCCGGCCAGTACTTC
CSAWGVPGQYF
>-|TRBV4-2|-|TRBJ1-2
TGTGCCAGCAGACCCTCAGGGAACTTTGGCTACACCTTC
CASRPSGNFGYTF
>-|TRBV6-6|-|TRBJ2-7
TGTGCCAGCAGTTACTCGCGGGCAGGGGGAGGCGAGCAGTACTTC
CASSYSRAGGGEQYF
>-|TRBV7-9|-|TRBJ2-3
TGTGCCAGCAGCTTAACCAGGGGGGCCATCACAGATACGCAGTATTTT
CASSLTRGAITDTQYF
>-|TRBV2|TRBD1|TRBJ1-6
TGTGCCCTTCAGGGACAGTATAATTCACCCCTCCACTTT
CALQGQYNSPLHF
>-|TRBV28|-|TRBJ1-4
TGTGCCAGCAGTTTATCGGCAGGGAATGAAAAACTGTTTTTT
CASSLSAGNEKLFF
>-|TRBV28|TRBD1|TRBJ1-5
TGTGCCAGCAGTTGGGGACAGCTCAGCAATCAGCCCCAGCATTTT
CASSWGQLSNQPQHF
>-|TRBV2|TRBD2|TRBJ2-1
TGTGCCAGCAGGGCTAGCGGGATGGGGTTAGGGGAGCAGTTCTTC
CASRASGMGLGEQFF
>-|TRBV4-1|-|TRBJ1-2
TGCGCCAGCAGGAACACTCCGCCGGGGGGGCAACGCGGCTACACCTTC
CASRNTPPGGQRGYTF
>-|TRBV6-5|TRBD1|TRBJ1-2
TGTGCCAGCAGTATGACAGGGAAAGGAGTCAGGGGCTACACCTTC
CASSMTGKGVRGYTF
>-|TRBV7-9|-|TRBJ1-6
TGTTCCAGCAGCTTGAATCTGTCAGGGGCTAATTCACCCCTCCACTTT
CSSSLNLSGANSPLHF
>-|TRBV21-1|-|TRBJ1-5
TGTGCCAGCACCAAGCCGGGGCAGGGGAATCAGCCCCAGCATTTT
CASTKPGQGNQPQHF
>-|TRBV29-1|TRBD1|TRBJ1-4
TGCAGCGTTGGACAGGGCCGGGAAAAACTGTTTTTT
CSVGQGREKLFF
>-|TRBV28|TRBD1|TRBJ1-5
TGTGCCAGCAGGTCAGACAGGGATAGCAATCAGCCCCAGCATTTT
CASRSDRDSNQPQHF
>-|TRBV18|-|TRBJ2-1
TGTGCCAGCTCACCCTTGGCCTGGGGGGAATCCAATGAGCAGTTCTTC
CASSPLAWGESNEQFF
>few|TRBV19|TRBD1|TRBJ1-4
TGTGCCAGTAGTTGGACAGGGAGGACTAATGAAAAACTGTTTTTT
CASSWTGRTNEKLFF
>few|TRBV13|TRBD2|TRBJ2-1
TGTGCCAGCAGCCCCCGGGACTATAATGAGCAGTTCTTC
CASSPRDYNEQFF
>-|TRBV10-1|TRBD1|TRBJ1-2
TGTGCCAGCAGCGAGGGACAGGGGTATGGCTACACCTTC
CASSEGQGYGYTF
>-|TRBV5-1|-|TRBJ1-6
TGCGCCAGCAGCTTGTTCGGGGTCGACAATTCACCCCTCCACTTT
CASSLFGVDNSPLHF
>-|TRBV7-6|-|TRBJ2-5
TGTGCCAGCAGCTTAGGACATGCCCAAGAGACCCAGTACTTC
CASSLGHAQETQYF